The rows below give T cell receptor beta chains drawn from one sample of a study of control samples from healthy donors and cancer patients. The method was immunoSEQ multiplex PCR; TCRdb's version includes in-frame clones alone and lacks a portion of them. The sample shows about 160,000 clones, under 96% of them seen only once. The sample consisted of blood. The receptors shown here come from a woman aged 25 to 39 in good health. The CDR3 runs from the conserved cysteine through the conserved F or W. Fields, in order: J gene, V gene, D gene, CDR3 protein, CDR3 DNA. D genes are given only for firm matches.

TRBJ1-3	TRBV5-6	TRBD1	CASSLTPDRGSGNTIYF	TGTGCCAGCAGCTTAACCCCGGACAGGGGTTCTGGAAACACCATATATTTT
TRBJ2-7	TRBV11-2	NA	CASSLDGREEGYEQYF	TGTGCCAGCAGCTTAGATGGCAGGGAAGAAGGCTACGAGCAGTACTTC
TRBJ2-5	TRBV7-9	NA	CASRAEGTQYF	TGTGCCAGCAGAGCGGAGGGGACCCAGTACTTC
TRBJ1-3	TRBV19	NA	CASSNPLGLSGNTIYF	TGTGCCAGTAGTAACCCCCTGGGCCTATCTGGAAACACCATATATTTT
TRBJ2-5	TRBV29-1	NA	CSVVLRYQETQYF	TGCAGCGTTGTACTCCGATACCAAGAGACCCAGTACTTC
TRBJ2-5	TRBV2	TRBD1	CASSAGQGWGGETQYF	TGTGCCAGCAGTGCCGGACAGGGTTGGGGAGGAGAGACCCAGTACTTC
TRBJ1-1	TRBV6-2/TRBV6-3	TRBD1	CASSYGTANTEAFF	TGTGCCAGCAGTTACGGGACAGCGAACACTGAAGCTTTCTTT
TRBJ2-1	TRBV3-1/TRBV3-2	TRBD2	CASSQVLAGADEQFF	TGTGCCAGCAGCCAAGTCCTAGCGGGGGCGGATGAGCAGTTCTTC
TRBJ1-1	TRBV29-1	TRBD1	CSVGTGDFMNTEAFF	TGCAGCGTAGGGACAGGGGATTTCATGAACACTGAAGCTTTCTTT
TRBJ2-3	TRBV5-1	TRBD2	CASSLGTSGPGPDTQYF	TGCGCCAGCAGCCTCGGGACTAGCGGACCCGGGCCAGATACGCAGTATTTT
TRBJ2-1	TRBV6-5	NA	CASSYPGNNEQFF	TGTGCCAGCAGTTACCCAGGGAACAATGAGCAGTTCTTC
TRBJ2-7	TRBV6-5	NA	CASSYGARGWEQYF	TGTGCCAGCAGTTACGGGGCCAGGGGTTGGGAGCAGTACTTC
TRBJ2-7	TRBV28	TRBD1	CASSSAGQGRYEQYF	TGTGCCAGCAGTTCCGCGGGACAGGGTCGCTACGAGCAGTACTTC
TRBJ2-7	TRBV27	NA	CASGPMGPYEQYF	TGTGCCAGCGGCCCCATGGGGCCCTACGAGCAGTACTTC